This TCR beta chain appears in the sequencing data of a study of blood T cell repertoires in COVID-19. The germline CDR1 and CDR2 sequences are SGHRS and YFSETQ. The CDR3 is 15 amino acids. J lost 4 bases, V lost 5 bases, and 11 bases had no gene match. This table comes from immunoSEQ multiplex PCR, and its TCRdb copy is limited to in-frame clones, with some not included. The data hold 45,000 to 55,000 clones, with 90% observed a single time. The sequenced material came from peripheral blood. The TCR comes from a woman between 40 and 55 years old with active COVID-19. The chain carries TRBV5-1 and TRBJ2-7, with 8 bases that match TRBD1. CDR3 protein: CASSALQGDGYEQYF. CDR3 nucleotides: TGCGCCAGCAGTGCCCTACAGGGGGACGGATACGAGCAGTACTTC.